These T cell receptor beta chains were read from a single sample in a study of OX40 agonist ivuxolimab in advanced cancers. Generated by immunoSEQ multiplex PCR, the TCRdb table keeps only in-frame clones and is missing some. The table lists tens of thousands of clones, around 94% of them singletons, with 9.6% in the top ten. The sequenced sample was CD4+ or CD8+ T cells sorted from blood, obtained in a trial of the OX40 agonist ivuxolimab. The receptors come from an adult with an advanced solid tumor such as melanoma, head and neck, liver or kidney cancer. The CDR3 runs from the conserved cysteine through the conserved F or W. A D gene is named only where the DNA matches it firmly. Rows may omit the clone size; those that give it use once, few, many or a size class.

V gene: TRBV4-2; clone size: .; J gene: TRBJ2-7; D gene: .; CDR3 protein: CASSQVADSYEQYF; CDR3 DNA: TGTGCCAGCAGCCAAGTCGCAGACTCCTACGAGCAGTACTTC
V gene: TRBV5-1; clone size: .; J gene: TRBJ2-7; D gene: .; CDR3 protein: CASSLEGIEQYF; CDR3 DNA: TGCGCCAGCAGCTTGGAAGGGATCGAGCAGTACTTC
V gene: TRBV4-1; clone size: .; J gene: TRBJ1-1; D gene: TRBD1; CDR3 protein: CASSSGQGNTEAFF; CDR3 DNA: TGCGCCAGCAGCTCGGGACAGGGGAACACTGAAGCTTTCTTT
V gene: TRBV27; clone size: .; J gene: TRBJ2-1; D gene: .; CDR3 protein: CASSPTGLYGNEQFF; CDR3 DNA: TGTGCCAGCAGCCCAACGGGACTCTACGGCAATGAGCAGTTCTTC
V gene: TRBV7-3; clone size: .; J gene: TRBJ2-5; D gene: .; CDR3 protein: CASSHKPGFPETQYF; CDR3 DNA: TGTGCCAGCAGCCACAAACCAGGGTTTCCAGAGACCCAGTACTTC
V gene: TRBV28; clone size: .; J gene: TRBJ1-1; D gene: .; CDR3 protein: CASSLRGELNTEAFF; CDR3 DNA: TGTGCCAGCAGTTTGAGGGGCGAACTGAACACTGAAGCTTTCTTT
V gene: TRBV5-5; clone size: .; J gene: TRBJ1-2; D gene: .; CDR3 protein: CASSLEPGGYTF; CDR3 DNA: TGTGCCAGCAGCTTGGAACCCGGCGGCTACACCTTC
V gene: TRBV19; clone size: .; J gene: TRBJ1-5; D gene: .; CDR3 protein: CASSNNRDRGNQPQHF; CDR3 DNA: TGTGCCAGTAGTAATAACAGGGATCGGGGCAATCAGCCCCAGCATTTT
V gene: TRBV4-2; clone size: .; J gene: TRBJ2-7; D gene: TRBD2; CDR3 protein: CASSPGTSGGTYEQYF; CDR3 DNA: TGTGCCAGCAGCCCCGGGACTAGCGGGGGGACCTACGAGCAGTACTTC
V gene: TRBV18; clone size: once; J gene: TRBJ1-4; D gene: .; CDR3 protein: CASSHQRQVEKLFF; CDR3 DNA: TGTGCCAGCTCACACCAGAGACAGGTTGAAAAACTGTTTTTT
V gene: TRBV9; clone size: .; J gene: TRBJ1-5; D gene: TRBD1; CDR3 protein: CASSVARGQGGVKGQPQHF; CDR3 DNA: TGTGCCAGCAGCGTAGCTCGTGGACAGGGGGGGGTTAAAGGTCAGCCCCAGCATTTT
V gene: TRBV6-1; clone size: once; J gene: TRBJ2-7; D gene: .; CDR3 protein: CASSEGTAPYYEQYF; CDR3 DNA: TGTGCCAGCAGTGAAGGGACCGCCCCCTACTACGAGCAGTACTTC
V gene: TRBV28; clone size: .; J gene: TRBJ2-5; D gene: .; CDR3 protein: CASRDRTVQETQYF; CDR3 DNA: TGTGCCAGCAGAGATCGGACGGTCCAAGAGACCCAGTACTTC
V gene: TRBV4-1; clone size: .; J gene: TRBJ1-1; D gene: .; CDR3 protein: CASSQDRAGALKAAFF; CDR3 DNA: TGCGCCAGCAGCCAAGATCGTGCCGGGGCCCTGAAAGCAGCTTTCTTT
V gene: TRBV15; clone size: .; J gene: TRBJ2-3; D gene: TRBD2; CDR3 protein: CATSGELAEFTDTQYF; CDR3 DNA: TGTGCCACCAGCGGCGAACTAGCGGAGTTCACAGATACGCAGTATTTT
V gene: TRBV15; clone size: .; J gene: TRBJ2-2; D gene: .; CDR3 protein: CATSYSSRTGELFF; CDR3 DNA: TGTGCCACCAGTTACTCATCCAGGACCGGGGAGCTGTTTTTT
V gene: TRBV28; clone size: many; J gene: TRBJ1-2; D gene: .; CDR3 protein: CASRLRVGANYGYTF; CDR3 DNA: TGTGCCAGCAGGCTCAGGGTCGGCGCTAACTATGGCTACACCTTC
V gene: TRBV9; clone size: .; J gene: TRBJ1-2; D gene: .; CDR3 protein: CASSGGSYYGYTF; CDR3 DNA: TGTGCCAGCAGCGGGGGGAGCTACTATGGCTACACCTTC
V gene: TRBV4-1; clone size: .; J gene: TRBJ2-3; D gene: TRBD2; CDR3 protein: CASSPYGGTDTQYF; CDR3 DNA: TGCGCCAGCAGCCCATACGGGGGGACAGATACGCAGTATTTT
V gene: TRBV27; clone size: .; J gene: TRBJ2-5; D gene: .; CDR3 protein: CATRGARETQYF; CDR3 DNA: TGTGCCACCCGAGGGGCAAGAGAGACCCAGTACTTC
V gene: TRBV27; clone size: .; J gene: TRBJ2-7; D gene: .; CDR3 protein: CASSFYSWGSSYEQYF; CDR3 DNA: TGTGCCAGCAGCTTCTACAGTTGGGGAAGCTCCTACGAGCAGTACTTC
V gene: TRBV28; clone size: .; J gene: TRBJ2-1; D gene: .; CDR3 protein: CATLRANEQFF; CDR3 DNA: TGTGCCACCCTGAGGGCGAATGAGCAGTTCTTC